This entry describes one T cell receptor (beta chain). What it recognizes is unknown. This sample was taken from a study of cytomegalovirus exposure and HLA in healthy donors. The study ran its PCR with 60 Vbeta and 13 Jbeta primers. Original analysis: There were about 80 million unique TCR beta chains by a later count, and some 12 million of them were shared. Measured with immunoSEQ multiplex PCR; TCRdb has only the in-frame clones, and not every one. V and J calls plus clone size are reproduced from that table; the DNA served to infer D and trimming. The sample has around 180,000 clones, around four fifths seen once. Broader study findings: In a later analysis, parvovirus B19, influenza, CMV and Epstein-Barr virus appeared linked to several top co-occurrence clusters. Across all donors, roughly uniform sequencing depth was an assumption of the presence/absence analyses. Analyzed later, most CMV-associated TCR beta chains appeared HLA-restricted.

The sequenced sample consisted of PBMCs. This TCR was sampled from a woman in her thirties or forties in good health and CMV-seronegative.

The CDR3, as DNA: TGTGCCAGCAGTGAATCCCAAACTGGGGCCAACGTCCTGACTTTC. Protein sequence: CASSESQTGANVLTF. This rearrangement joins TRBV25-1 to TRBJ2-6; D ambiguous. Trimming took off 1 base at V and 2 bases at J, with 6 bases between the two ends. The CDR3 totals 15 residues. CDR1 MGHDK and CDR2 SYGVNS come from the germline V gene.